These 30 T cell receptor beta chains were all obtained from the same sample, sequenced in a study of early T cells in non-severe SARS-CoV-2 infection. One entry per CDR3 protein results from TCRdb running MiXCR on the 5' RACE reads. The sample yields some 64,000 distinct CDR3 sequences, 18% seen once. Sequenced material: whole blood, taken at baseline. The receptor set was obtained from an adult who was a healthcare worker with PCR-confirmed SARS-CoV-2 infection or an uninfected control (not recorded which).

This clonotype came up a few times. The rearrangement joins TRBV5-1 to TRBJ2-1, with D perhaps TRBD1 (5 bases). V was pared by 0 bases and J by 3 bases, with 10 bases between. The CDR3 loop spans 15 amino acids. The germline CDR1 and CDR2 sequences are SGHRS and YFSETQ. The CDR3 nucleotides read TGCGCCAGCAGCTTGGTGGGGCCGGGCTACAATGAGCAGTTCTTC. It encodes CASSLVGPGYNEQFF.

To note about this clonotype: Germline is not matched at one junction end, which may reflect a read error. This sequence joins TRBV7-2 and TRBJ2-7; D might be TRBD1 (5 bases). The CDR3 totals 14 residues. CDR1 SGHTA and CDR2 FQGNSA come from the germline V gene. The CDR3 loop is CASSLTVTTSEKYF. In DNA, the CDR3 is TGTGCCAGCAGCTTGACAGTTACCACGAGCGAGAAGTACTTC.

V and J are TRBV24-1 and TRBJ1-1; no firm D call. CDR1 is KGHDR, CDR2 SFDVKD, per germline. Trimming left V 3 bases short and J 7 bases short, with 8 bases between. The CDR3 spans 12 residues. CDR3 DNA sequence: TGTGCCACCAGTGATGCGGCGGGTGAAGCTTTCTTT. Translation: CATSDAAGEAFF.

The V gene is TRBV5-5, the J gene TRBJ2-3, with 9 bases lining up with TRBD1. There are 18 residues in the CDR3. V lost 0 bases to trimming and J lost 3 bases; unmatched junction nucleotides: 11. Germline V gives CDR1 SGHKS, CDR2 YYEKEE (reference sequence). The CDR3 nucleotides read TGTGCCAGCAGCTTGGAGGGTCTACAGGGGGCGCGTACAGATACGCAGTATTTT. Amino acid sequence: CASSLEGLQGARTDTQYF.

This clonotype was seen a few times. The V call is TRBV6-2 or TRBV6-3, the J call TRBJ2-3; 15 bases match TRBD2. The CDR3 length is 16 residues. The V gene end was trimmed by 4 bases and the J gene end by 4 bases; junction bases not matched to a gene: 3. Germline CDR1 reads MNHEY; CDR2 reads SVGEGT. The CDR3 DNA reads TGTGCCAGCAGTTCCGGACTAGCGGGGGGGCCAGATACGCAGTATTTT. This sequence encodes CASSSGLAGGPDTQYF.

This clonotype has a count of ten or more. This chain uses TRBV12-3 or TRBV12-4 with TRBJ1-3; D call uncertain. The CDR3 runs to 15 residues. V gave up 3 bases and J gave up 0 bases, with 9 bases separating them. Here the CDR3 reads CASSFEGISGNTIYF. The CDR3 bases are TGTGCCAGCAGTTTTGAAGGGATCTCTGGAAACACCATATATTTT.

Ten or more counts support this clonotype. V gene TRBV20-1 combines with J gene TRBJ1-1; D gene ambiguous. CDR3 length: 15 amino acids. Looked up from germline, CDR1 is DFQATT and CDR2 is SNEGSKA (reference sequence). V was shortened by 3 bases and J by 2 bases, with 16 bases between the two germline ends. The CDR3 sequence: CSARRSYDPNTEAFF. Here the CDR3 DNA reads TGCAGTGCTAGGCGGAGTTACGACCCCAACACTGAAGCTTTCTTT.

This sequence joins TRBV20-1 and TRBJ2-7, with TRBD1 identical over 8 bases. The length of the CDR3 is 13 residues. Germline values: CDR1 DFQATT, CDR2 SNEGSKA (reference sequence). V trimming: 6 bases; J trimming: 0 bases; junction bases outside the gene matches: 4. The CDR3 region is CSAVGQASYEQYF. The CDR3 DNA follows: TGCAGTGCGGTGGGACAGGCCTCCTACGAGCAGTACTTC.

J is TRBJ1-3 and V is TRBV7-2; 9 positions agree with TRBD1. Germline CDR1 and CDR2: SGHTA and FQGNSA. J was trimmed by 1 base and V by 3 bases; bases with no gene match: 13. The CDR3 extends over 19 amino acids. The CDR3 loop reads CASSFSALRDRASGNTIYF. The CDR3 DNA sequence: TGTGCCAGCAGCTTTTCCGCACTCCGGGACAGGGCATCTGGAAACACCATATATTTT.

This clonotype came up a few times. The V call is TRBV20-1, the J call TRBJ2-1; tentatively, D is TRBD1 or TRBD2 (5 bases each). This CDR3 is built from 14 residues. Germline V gene sequence: CDR1 DFQATT, CDR2 SNEGSKA (reference sequence). Trimming pared 5 bases from V and 4 bases from J, leaving 15 bases between. CDR3 nucleotide sequence: TGCAGTGCTGCGAAGGGACGAGGTTACAATGAGCAGTTCTTC. This encodes CSAAKGRGYNEQFF.

This chain connects TRBV11-2 to TRBJ2-2; 8 nucleotides match TRBD1. Germline-derived CDR1 and CDR2 are SGHAT and FQNNGV. With 0 bases clipped from V and 3 bases from J, the junction kept 12 bases outside the gene matches. This CDR3 has 19 residues. CDR3 nucleotides: TGTGCCAGCAGCTTAGATAATGGACAGGGCTGGTCGGACACCGGGGAGCTGTTTTTT. It encodes CASSLDNGQGWSDTGELFF.

The genes are TRBV5-8 and TRBJ2-5, with 8 bases that match TRBD2. Germline assignment: CDR1 SGHTS and CDR2 YDEGEE. The CDR3 contains 15 residues. V gave up 4 bases and J gave up 2 bases; unmatched junction bases: 7. CDR3 bases: TGTGCCAGCAGCCAGGGGACTAGGTCTCAAGAGACCCAGTACTTC. It encodes CASSQGTRSQETQYF.

The chain recombines TRBV19 with TRBJ2-1, with a weak D call TRBD1 (7 bases). Germline-derived CDR1 and CDR2 are LNHDA and SQIVND (reference sequence). V was shortened by 3 bases and J by 0 bases, with 12 bases between the two germline ends. The CDR3 runs 16 residues. The CDR3 loop is CASSIGQGGSYNEQFF. DNA of the CDR3: TGTGCCAGTAGTATTGGTCAGGGGGGCTCCTACAATGAGCAGTTCTTC.

The V call is TRBV12-3 or TRBV12-4, the J call TRBJ2-2; unclear D gene. CDR3 length: 16 amino acids. V gave up 5 bases and J gave up 1 base, with 14 bases separating them. The CDR3 DNA reads as TGTGCCAGCAGTCACCTCCAGACACTGAACACCGGGGAGCTGTTTTTT. As protein: CASSHLQTLNTGELFF.

The chain employs TRBV30 and TRBJ2-7, with 12 bases that match TRBD1. After removal of 3 bases from V and 4 bases from J, the junction contained 4 bases not matched to a gene. In germline, CDR1 is GTSNPN, CDR2 SVGIG (reference sequence). The CDR3 runs 14 residues. CDR3 DNA sequence: TGTGCCTGGAGGGGACAGGGGGCAGATTACGAGCAGTACTTC. Its protein product is CAWRGQGADYEQYF.

The chain has TRBV9 and TRBJ2-2; a weak D match, TRBD2 (5 bases). V gave up 2 bases and J gave up 4 bases, with 9 bases separating them. The CDR3 loop spans 14 amino acids. The germline gives CDR1 SGDLS, CDR2 YYNGEE. In nucleotides, the CDR3 is TGTGCCAGCAGCGTTTCTAGCACCACCGGGGAGCTGTTTTTT. Its translation: CASSVSSTTGELFF.

This clonotype was counted between two and nine times. The rearrangement links TRBV19 to TRBJ2-1; D may be TRBD2 (6 bases). The CDR3 extends over 14 amino acids. The V end was cut by 5 bases, the J end by 4 bases, with 12 bases between. Germline-derived CDR1 and CDR2 are LNHDA and SQIVND (reference sequence). CDR3 in amino acids: CASSGDLIYNEQFF. CDR3 sequence (DNA): TGTGCCAGTAGTGGGGACTTAATATACAATGAGCAGTTCTTC.

The rearrangement joins TRBV10-2 to TRBJ2-1; D gene uncertain. Germline V gives CDR1 WSHSY, CDR2 SAAADI. Trimming stripped 3 bases from V and 8 bases from J, with 2 bases between. The CDR3 has 10 residues. The chain's CDR3 is CASSEDEQFF. CDR3 DNA: TGCGCCAGCAGTGAAGATGAGCAGTTCTTC.

There are a few counts of this clonotype. The DNA of the CDR3 is TGTGCCAGCAGTCACACCAGAGGCCGAGGCTACGAGCAGTACTTC. Its translation is CASSHTRGRGYEQYF. The genes are TRBV6-2 or TRBV6-3 and TRBJ2-7; D is ambiguous. Trimming removed 5 bases from V and 3 bases from J, with 17 bases in between. CDR1 and CDR2 from the germline V gene are MNHEY and SVGEGT. The CDR3 consists of 15 residues.

This clonotype has just a few counts. V and J are TRBV6-5 and TRBJ2-5; TRBD1 might be the D (6 bases). The CDR3 has 12 residues. Germline assignment: CDR1 MNHEY and CDR2 SVGAGI. V was pared by 6 bases and J by 5 bases, with 10 bases between. The CDR3, as DNA: TGTGCCAGCAGACAGGGAAAGGAGACCCAGTACTTC. Encoded protein: CASRQGKETQYF.

This clonotype was counted a few times. As DNA, the CDR3 is TGTGCCAGCAGTTACTCGGGACAGGGTAGGACACCCCTCCACTTT. Its translation: CASSYSGQGRTPLHF. The gene calls are TRBV6-5 and TRBJ1-6; 9 bases agree with TRBD1. The germline V gene has CDR1 MNHEY and CDR2 SVGAGI. V lost 0 bases, J lost 11 bases, and 5 bases stayed unmatched. The length of the CDR3 is 15 residues.

This clonotype came up many times. The chain couples TRBV10-2 to TRBJ2-5; the D gene is possibly TRBD2 (6 bases). Germline assignment: CDR1 WSHSY and CDR2 SAAADI. Trimming took 3 bases from V and 1 from J, leaving 15 bases between them. This CDR3 contains 16 residues. The chain's CDR3 is CASSDPSDIFQETQYF. The CDR3 DNA reads TGCGCCAGCAGTGACCCTAGCGACATATTCCAAGAGACCCAGTACTTC.

V gene TRBV6-1 combines with J gene TRBJ2-1; the D call may be TRBD1 or TRBD2 (5 bases each). The CDR3 consists of 15 residues. Trimming took 2 bases from V and 0 from J, leaving 8 bases between them. The germline V gene encodes CDR1 MNHNS and CDR2 SASEGT. CDR3 bases: TGTGCCAGCAGTGAATTCGGGACCTCCTACAATGAGCAGTTCTTC. Its protein is CASSEFGTSYNEQFF.

This chain joins TRBV5-1 and TRBJ1-1; no clear D. The CDR3 covers 15 residues. Germline V gene sequence: CDR1 SGHRS, CDR2 YFSETQ. The germline V and J ends were trimmed by 4 bases and 1 base, with 14 bases remaining between them. The CDR3 bases are TGCGCCAGCAGCCCCCGTGGGAGAACGAACACTGAAGCTTTCTTT. It specifies CASSPRGRTNTEAFF. The whole variable domain, filled in from reference TRBV5-1 and TRBJ1-1, reads KAGVTQTPRYLIKTRGQQVTLSCSPISGHRSVSWYQQTPGQGLQFLFEYFSETQRNKGNFPGRFSGRQFSNSRSEMNVSTLELGDSALYLCASSPRGRTNTEAFFGQGTRLTVV.

The V call is TRBV10-3, the J call TRBJ2-7; D gene ambiguous. The CDR3 runs 11 residues. Per germline, CDR1 ENHRY and CDR2 SYGVKD. The germline V and J ends were trimmed by 3 bases and 2 bases, with 2 bases remaining between them. The CDR3 DNA reads as TGTGCCATCAGTGACCCCTACGAGCAGTACTTC. It is translated as CAISDPYEQYF.

This clonotype was counted between two and nine times. This rearrangement joins TRBV27 to TRBJ1-6; D may be TRBD1 (5 bases). There are 14 residues in the CDR3. Between the trimmed V and J ends, which lost 5 bases and 6 bases, there was a span of 11 bases. Per germline, CDR1 MNHEY and CDR2 SMNVEV (reference sequence). Here the CDR3 reads CASSEDRINSPLHF. CDR3 nucleotide sequence: TGTGCCAGCAGTGAAGACAGAATTAATTCACCCCTCCACTTT.

V usage is TRBV7-6 and J usage is TRBJ2-7; D ambiguous. The CDR3 has 14 residues. The V and J ends lost 0 bases and 1 base respectively, with 7 bases between them. Germline V gene lookup returns CDR1 SGHVS and CDR2 FNYEAQ. The chain's CDR3 is CASSLAQTSYEQYF. The CDR3 bases are TGTGCCAGCAGCTTAGCACAGACTTCCTACGAGCAGTACTTC.

V usage is TRBV4-2 and J usage is TRBJ2-2, with a weak D call TRBD1 (5 bases). Per the germline V gene, CDR1 is LGHNA and CDR2 is YNFKEQ. This CDR3 comprises 15 residues. Trimming removed 1 base from V and 1 base from J, with 7 bases in between. This chain's CDR3 is CASSQVDRNTGELFF. The CDR3 DNA sequence: TGTGCCAGCAGCCAAGTTGACAGGAACACCGGGGAGCTGTTTTTT.

This chain connects TRBV7-9 to TRBJ2-5; D unresolved. The germline gives CDR1 SEHNR, CDR2 FQNEAQ (reference sequence). The CDR3 length is 16 residues. Trimming stripped 5 bases from V and 5 bases from J, with 21 bases between. DNA of the CDR3: TGTGCCAGCAGCCCCCTCCGTGGCCTTCTAATCGAGACCCAGTACTTC. Translating gives CASSPLRGLLIETQYF.

This clonotype was counted ten times or more. The J gene is TRBJ2-7, the V gene TRBV20-1, with 13 positions matching TRBD2. With 6 bases clipped from V and 3 bases from J, the junction kept 5 bases outside the gene matches. The CDR3 spans 14 residues. Germline CDR1 reads DFQATT; CDR2 reads SNEGSKA (reference sequence). Here the CDR3 reads CSAQTSGGIYEQYF. The CDR3 DNA is TGCAGTGCCCAGACTAGCGGGGGGATCTACGAGCAGTACTTC.